A single sample gave rise to the 3 T cell receptor beta chains below, sequenced in a study of CD8+ T cells in alopecia areata. Sequencing relied on a cDNA template that was reverse transcribed from extracted RNA. The protocol was immunoSEQ multiplex PCR, while the TCRdb copy is restricted to in-frame clones and leaves out a portion. The sample has about 140,000 clones, roughly 50% seen once; the top ten hold around 4.8%. What was sequenced was CD4+ T cells sorted from blood. The receptors shown here come from a human donor in good health.

This clone was seen a handful of times. This chain connects TRBV10-2 to TRBJ1-5; TRBD1 might be the D (6 bases). Germline CDR1 WSHSY, CDR2 SAAADI. The CDR3 covers 15 residues. Trimming took off 11 bases at V and 0 bases at J, with 17 bases between the two ends. CDR3: CAACSGGHSNQPQHF. The DNA of the CDR3 is TGCGCCGCCTGCAGCGGGGGGCATAGCAATCAGCCCCAGCATTTT.

The V and J genes are TRBV28 and TRBJ2-3; D uncertain. The germline V gene has CDR1 MDHEN and CDR2 SYDVKM. The germline V and J ends were trimmed by 6 bases and 6 bases, with 7 bases remaining between them. This CDR3 region has 11 residues. The CDR3 loop is CASSSWDTQYF. CDR3 coding DNA: TGTGCCAGCAGCTCATGGGATACGCAGTATTTT.

This chain joins TRBV5-1 and TRBJ2-1, with a tentative D call TRBD2 (6 bases). CDR1 SGHRS and CDR2 YFSETQ come from the germline V gene. V dropped 1 base and J dropped 6 bases, with 17 bases sitting between them. The CDR3 contains 16 residues. CDR3 residues: CASSLRPGSQGNEQFF. CDR3 nucleotide sequence: TGCGCCAGCAGCTTGCGACCCGGGAGCCAGGGCAATGAGCAGTTCTTC.